The next 4 T cell receptor beta chains were all read from a single sample in a study of glioma-infiltrating T cells. Amplification of TCR alpha and beta CDR3 regions from RNA used iRepertoire nested multiplex PCR. MiXCR, applied by TCRdb to the multiplex PCR reads, yields one record per CDR3 protein. Seen here are some 3,900 distinct CDR3 sequences, about 92% observed once, and the top ten hold 26%. The source material was glioma tissue, nonneoplastic brain tissue, or PBMCs (not recorded which). These receptors were collected from a human donor with low-grade glioma or glioblastoma, undergoing nonglioma brain surgery, or in good health (not recorded which).

Comment on this clonotype: This beta chain turned up in a library designed for alpha chains; as an off-target read, its abundance says little. The chain recombines TRBV6-2 or TRBV6-3 with TRBJ2-3; the D call may be TRBD1 or TRBD2 (6 bases each). V lost 2 bases and J lost 7, with 19 bases in between. Germline CDR1 MNHEY, CDR2 SVGEGT. The CDR3 contains 16 residues. CDR3 amino acids: CASSYGRGPSQYTQYF. In DNA form, the CDR3 reads TGTGCCAGCAGTTACGGCCGGGGGCCATCACAGTATACGCAGTATTTT.

On this clonotype: Because this beta chain is a stray read in a library intended to capture alpha chains, its abundance should not be given much weight. The gene calls are TRBV6-2 or TRBV6-3 and TRBJ2-7; the D is unclear. Germline CDR1 and CDR2: MNHEY and SVGEGT. The CDR3 is made up of 15 amino acids. Trimming pared 5 bases from V and 1 base from J, leaving 15 bases between. The DNA of the CDR3 is TGTGCCAGCAGTGATGGGCCAGGAGTTTCCTACGAGCAGTACTTC. Translated, it gives CASSDGPGVSYEQYF.

A note on this clonotype: The library was designed around alpha chains, so this beta chain is a stray read whose abundance carries little weight. The rearrangement joins TRBV6-5 to TRBJ2-7; D ambiguous. The V end was cut by 4 bases, the J end by 2 bases, with 9 bases between. The CDR3 sequence is 13 residues long. Germline V CDR1 and CDR2: MNHEY, SVGAGI. DNA for the CDR3: TGTGCCAGCAGTTCCGGCAGTACCTACGAGCAGTACTTC. Protein sequence: CASSSGSTYEQYF.

In regard to this clonotype: In a library made to pick up alpha chains, this beta chain is a stray read with a size that means little. The chain couples TRBV15 to TRBJ2-1, with 10 bases that match TRBD2. This CDR3 region has 16 residues. Germline assignment: CDR1 LNHNV and CDR2 YYDKDF (reference sequence). After removal of 1 base from V and 7 bases from J, the junction contained 7 bases not matched to a gene. CDR3 in amino acids: CATSRVRTSGTNEQFF. CDR3 DNA: TGTGCCACCAGCAGAGTAAGGACTAGCGGAACTAATGAGCAGTTCTTC.